The rows below give T cell receptor beta chains drawn from one sample of a study of cytotoxic CD8 clonotypes in ibrutinib-treated CLL. TCRdb keeps only in-frame clones here, not all; method: immunoSEQ multiplex PCR. Seen here are approximately 330,000 clones, around four fifths observed once, and the top ten hold 6.7%. Source: PBMCs, taken before ibrutinib treatment. These receptors came from a human donor with chronic lymphocytic leukemia. The CDR3 runs from the conserved cysteine through the conserved F or W.

TRBV9 CASSVVGLLSNTDTQYF
TRBV28 CAIAAGGPLVVNEQFF
TRBV30 CAWSAQGYGYTF
TRBV29-1 CSVESPGVEGQPQHF
TRBV30 CASNIGTSPREGYTF
TRBV4-3 CASSQGLAGFYEQFF
TRBV9 CASSVATEGNTEAFF
TRBV9 CASSPRRRGDTGELFF
TRBV6-4 CASRNGNTIYF
TRBV9 CASGRVPNNEKLFF
TRBV6-5 CASSYSGVPGYTF
TRBV10-3 CASGGGRDEQYF
TRBV6-6 CATRTDTYEQYF
TRBV28 CASSPGSAYTGELFF
TRBV18 CASSQETYEQYF
TRBV5-1 CASSEGKGTQYF
TRBV6-1 CASSGRRQLTLMNTEAFF
TRBV4-2 CASSQVPSGFYNEQFF
TRBV5-1 CASSLYQGAQTEAFF
TRBV5-1 CASSLYGSNTDTQYF
TRBV4-1 CASRATGFGETQYF
TRBV19 CASSSLRGPVYGYTF
TRBV6-1 CASSEVAGGLDEQFF
TRBV27 CASSLRREFYGYTF
TRBV11-2 CASSLDMSGWTEAFF
TRBV6-5 CASSTTGFEGYTF
TRBV27 CASRPGGTTSSYNEQFF